This T cell receptor beta chain was obtained from a study of blood T cell repertoires in COVID-19. Original analysis: By means of reference gene primer amplification, nucleated cell counts were estimated. Assay used: immunoSEQ multiplex PCR; TCRdb lists only in-frame clones, some missing. The DNA gave D and trimming, while V, J and clone size come from that table. The profile shows under 250,000 clones, approximately 77% of them singletons. V gave up 7 bases and J gave up 0 bases; unmatched junction bases: 3. This CDR3 contains 14 residues. Germline CDR1 reads ENHRY; CDR2 reads SYGVKD. This clone was observed a handful of times.

V usage is TRBV10-3 and J usage is TRBJ1-1, with 9 positions matching TRBD1. This clonotype was sampled from a woman of 80 years or more with acute or convalescent COVID-19. The material sequenced was peripheral blood. CDR3: CAITGQGMNTEAFF. CDR3 sequence (DNA): TGTGCCATCACCGGACAGGGGATGAACACTGAAGCTTTCTTT.